This T cell receptor beta chain was profiled in a study of cytomegalovirus exposure and HLA in healthy donors. Study as a whole: In a later analysis, it was reported that the 110 or so validation repertoires had been produced on the same platform as the roughly 700 repertoires belonging to the first cohort.

Profiling relied on immunoSEQ multiplex PCR, and the TCRdb table lists in-frame clones only, not all of them. The sample records hundreds of thousands of clones, 90% being singletons. The CDR3 runs 17 residues. From germline, CDR1 is LNHDA and CDR2 SQIVND (reference sequence). Trimming shortened V by 7 bases and J by 1 base, and 21 bases separated the two germline ends. The clonotype originates from a woman aged 25 to 39 in good health and CMV-seronegative. The V call is TRBV19, the J call TRBJ2-3, with D unresolved. Sequencing used PBMCs. Here the CDR3 reads CASTSSSGFGRTDTQYF. DNA of the CDR3: TGTGCCAGTACCTCCTCATCCGGTTTTGGGCGCACAGATACGCAGTATTTT.